The clone carrying this T cell receptor (beta chain) has just one count. The antigen remains unidentified. Every subset had its genomic DNA shared out evenly among several immunoSEQ plates. Template for every sorted-subset replicate PCR totaled approximately 0.2 ug DNA, roughly 30,000 T cell genomes. TCRdb keeps only in-frame clones here, not all; method: immunoSEQ multiplex PCR. The data show approximately 720,000 clones, 92% seen once. CDR3 size: 17 residues. The germline V gene encodes CDR1 MNHEY and CDR2 SMNVEV (reference sequence). J was trimmed by 0 bases and V by 5 bases; bases with no gene match: 8. The sample belongs to a study of shared clonotypes between healthy human individuals. Broader study findings: The researchers took only blood, and tissue repertoires probably look different.

The naive CD8 population came from CD45RO-negative cells selected for CCR7, without terminally differentiated effector memory CD45RA+ cells. The V gene is TRBV27, the J gene TRBJ2-7, with 12 bases aligning to TRBD2. Sequencing was done on a sample of naive CD8+ T cells sorted from blood. The clonotype originates from a young man in good health. The CDR3 bases are TGTGCCAGCAGTACGACTAGCGGGAGCGGGTCCTCCTACGAGCAGTACTTC. Residues: CASSTTSGSGSSYEQYF.